This T cell receptor (beta chain) emerged from a study of blood T cells in healthy people across ages. A J-beta primer mix and a sample-barcoded 5' primer were used in a second PCR of roughly 7 to 12 cycles. TCRdb fed the 5' RACE reads into MiXCR, producing one record per CDR3 protein. Here the sample spans about 1.1 million distinct CDR3 sequences, more than 30% being singletons. Trimming cost V 0 bases and J 6 bases, with 6 bases left between them. This CDR3 is built from 13 residues. The germline CDR1 and CDR2 sequences are LGHNA and YSLEER. This clonotype was observed a few times. The sample was blood. The receptor's source is a man younger than 30 in good health. The chain employs TRBV4-3 and TRBJ1-3; D is unclear. CDR3 coding DNA: TGCGCCAGCAGCCAAGATCACGAAAACACCATATATTTT. Amino acids: CASSQDHENTIYF.